This TCR beta chain came from a study of regulatory T cells in long-lasting Graves disease. Study context: Graves' patients (newly diagnosed) had been on antithyroid drugs under 3 months.

Researchers made TCR beta libraries by using iRepertoire HTBI primers and running Arm-PCR on CDR3 regions. Each CDR3 protein is one row after TCRdb ran MiXCR on the multiplex PCR reads. Among 400,000 to 500,000 distinct CDR3 sequences listed, 15% were seen once. The CDR3 consists of 16 residues. The germline CDR1 and CDR2 sequences are DFQATT and SNEGSKA (reference sequence). The V gene lost 0 bases and the J gene lost 1 base, with 13 bases spanning the gap. Stated time point: newly diagnosed GD, antithyroid drugs for less than 3 months. Isolated PBMC RNA provided the starting material for the TCR library. The sample also formed part of further work on T cells in Graves' hyperthyroidism and ophthalmopathy. That work adds: Researchers defined stable Graves' hyperthyroidism as no ophthalmopathy progression within 18 months. The hyperthyroidism was newly diagnosed and had lasted under 2 months; the patients were aged 18 to 65. The majority of expanded thyroid clonotypes above 0.001 also appeared in blood.

The chain links TRBV20-1 to TRBJ1-3; possible D gene TRBD1, 6 bases. The source is a woman in her 30s with Graves disease. The source material was peripheral blood mononuclear cells (PBMCs), sampled at new diagnosis, from a patient treated with antithyroid drugs. The CDR3 loop is CSARDGGQGSGNTIYF. CDR3 in DNA: TGCAGTGCTAGAGATGGGGGGCAGGGGTCTGGAAACACCATATATTTT.